The present T cell receptor beta chain was sequenced within a study of blood T cell repertoires in COVID-19. Study overall: The United States, Italy and Spain provided the acute and convalescent COVID-19 samples. T cells, B-cell-depleted T cells, or PBMCs provided the cDNA or gDNA that served as material.

The CDR3 sequence is 13 residues long. The V and J ends lost 4 bases and 6 bases, in that order; junction bases with no gene match: 5. Germline V gene sequence: CDR1 SQVTM, CDR2 ANQGSEA. Per the original methods: Estimates of nucleated cell counts were drawn from the amplification of reference gene primers. Measured with immunoSEQ multiplex PCR; TCRdb has only the in-frame clones, and not every one. D and trimming come from the DNA, and the V and J calls and clone size come from that table. Of over 200,000 clones listed, 80% to 90% were seen once; the top ten hold 3.1%. In its sample, this clone was seen once.

The sample taken for sequencing was PBMCs or T cells enriched from blood (not recorded which). The J gene is TRBJ2-2, the V gene TRBV29-1; 7 bases are shared with TRBD2. The receptor comes from a woman between 50 and 59 years old in a cohort exposed to, infected with or recovered from COVID-19 (not recorded which). This chain's CDR3 is CSVGTGGSGELFF. CDR3 bases: TGCAGCGTTGGAACGGGGGGTTCCGGGGAGCTGTTTTTT.